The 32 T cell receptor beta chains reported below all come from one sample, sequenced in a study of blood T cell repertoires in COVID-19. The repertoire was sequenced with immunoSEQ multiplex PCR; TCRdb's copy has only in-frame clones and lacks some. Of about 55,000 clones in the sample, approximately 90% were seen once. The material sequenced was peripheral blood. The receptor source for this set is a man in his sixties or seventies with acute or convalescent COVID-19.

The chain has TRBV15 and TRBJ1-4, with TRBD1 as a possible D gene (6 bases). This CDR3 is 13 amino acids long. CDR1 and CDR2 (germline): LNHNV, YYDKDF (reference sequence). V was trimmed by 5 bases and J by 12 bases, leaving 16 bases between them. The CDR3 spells CATSRSGRGELFF. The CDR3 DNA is TGTGCCACCAGCCGCTCGGGCAGGGGAGAACTGTTTTTT.

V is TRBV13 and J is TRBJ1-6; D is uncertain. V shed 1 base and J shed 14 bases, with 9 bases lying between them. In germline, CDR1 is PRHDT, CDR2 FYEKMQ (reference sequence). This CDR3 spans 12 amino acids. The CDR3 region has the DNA TGTGCCAGCAGCTTAGTGCCCGGGTCCCTCCACTTT. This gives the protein CASSLVPGSLHF.

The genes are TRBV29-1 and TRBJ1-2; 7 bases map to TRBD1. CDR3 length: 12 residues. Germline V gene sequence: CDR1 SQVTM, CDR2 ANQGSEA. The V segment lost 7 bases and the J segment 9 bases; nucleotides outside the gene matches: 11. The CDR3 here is CSAGGALGSYTF. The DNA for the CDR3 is TGCAGCGCAGGGGGGGCCCTCGGGAGCTACACCTTC.

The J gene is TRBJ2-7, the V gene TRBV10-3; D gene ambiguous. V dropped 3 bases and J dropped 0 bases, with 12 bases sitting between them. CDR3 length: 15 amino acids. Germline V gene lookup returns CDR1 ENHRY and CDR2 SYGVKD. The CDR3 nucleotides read TGTGCCATCAGTGACCATCGAGGCCCCTCCTACGAGCAGTACTTC. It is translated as CAISDHRGPSYEQYF.

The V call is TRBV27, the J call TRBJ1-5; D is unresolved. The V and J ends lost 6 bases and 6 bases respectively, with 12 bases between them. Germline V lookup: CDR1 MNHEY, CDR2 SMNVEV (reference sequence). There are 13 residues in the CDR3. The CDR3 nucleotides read TGTGCCAGCAGCCGCCTCCCGAGTCAGCCCCAGCATTTT. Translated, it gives CASSRLPSQPQHF.

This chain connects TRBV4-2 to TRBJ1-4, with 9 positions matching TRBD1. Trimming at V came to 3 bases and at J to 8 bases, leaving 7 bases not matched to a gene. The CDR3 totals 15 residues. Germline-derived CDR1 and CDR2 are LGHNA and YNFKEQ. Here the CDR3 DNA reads TGTGCCAGCAGCCAGGGACAGGGCCGAGGGGAAAAACTGTTTTTT. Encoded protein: CASSQGQGRGEKLFF.

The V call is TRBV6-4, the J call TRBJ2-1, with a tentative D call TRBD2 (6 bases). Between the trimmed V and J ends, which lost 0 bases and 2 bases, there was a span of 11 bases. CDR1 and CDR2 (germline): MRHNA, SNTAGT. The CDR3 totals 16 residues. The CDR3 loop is CASSDSWGGPYNEQFF. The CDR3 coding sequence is TGTGCCAGCAGTGACTCCTGGGGAGGCCCCTACAATGAGCAGTTCTTC.

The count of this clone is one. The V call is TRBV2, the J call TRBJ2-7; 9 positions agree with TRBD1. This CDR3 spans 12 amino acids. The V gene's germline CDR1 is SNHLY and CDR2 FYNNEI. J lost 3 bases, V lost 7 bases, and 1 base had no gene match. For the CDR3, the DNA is TGTGCCAGCACGGGACAGGGCTACGAGCAGTACTTC. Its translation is CASTGQGYEQYF. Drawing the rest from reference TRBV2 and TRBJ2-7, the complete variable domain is EPEVTQTPSHQVTQMGQEVILRCVPISNHLYFYWYRQILGQKVEFLVSFYNNEISEKSEIFDDQFSVERPDGSNFTLKIRSTKLEDSAMYFCASTGQGYEQYFGPGTRLTVT.

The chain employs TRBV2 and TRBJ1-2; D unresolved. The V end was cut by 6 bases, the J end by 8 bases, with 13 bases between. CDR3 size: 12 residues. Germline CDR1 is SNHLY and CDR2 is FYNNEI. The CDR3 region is CASSGELEGYTF. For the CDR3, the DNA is TGTGCCAGCAGCGGGGAACTTGAGGGCTACACCTTC.

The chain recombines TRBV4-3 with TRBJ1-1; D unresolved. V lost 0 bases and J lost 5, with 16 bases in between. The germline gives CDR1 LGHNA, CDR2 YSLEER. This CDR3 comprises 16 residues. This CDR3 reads CASSQDSSVLWTEAFF. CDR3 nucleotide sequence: TGCGCCAGCAGCCAAGATTCGTCAGTTCTTTGGACTGAAGCTTTCTTT.

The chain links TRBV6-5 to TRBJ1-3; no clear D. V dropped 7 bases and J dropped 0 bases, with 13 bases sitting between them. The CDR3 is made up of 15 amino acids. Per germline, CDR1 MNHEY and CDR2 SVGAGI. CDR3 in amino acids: CASIRFRSSGNTIYF. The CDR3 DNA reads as TGTGCCAGCATTCGATTCCGGTCCTCTGGAAACACCATATATTTT.

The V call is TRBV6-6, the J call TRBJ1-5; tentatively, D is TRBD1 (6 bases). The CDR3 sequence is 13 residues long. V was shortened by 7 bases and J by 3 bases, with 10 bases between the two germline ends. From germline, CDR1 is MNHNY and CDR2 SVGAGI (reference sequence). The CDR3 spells CASNNRDNQPQHF. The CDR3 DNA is TGTGCCAGCAACAACAGGGACAATCAGCCCCAGCATTTT.

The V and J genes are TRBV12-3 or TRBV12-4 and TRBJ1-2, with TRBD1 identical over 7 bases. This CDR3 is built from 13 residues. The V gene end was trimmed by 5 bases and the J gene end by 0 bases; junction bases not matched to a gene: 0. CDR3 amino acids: CASSGTANYGYTF. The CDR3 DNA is TGTGCCAGCAGTGGGACAGCTAACTATGGCTACACCTTC.

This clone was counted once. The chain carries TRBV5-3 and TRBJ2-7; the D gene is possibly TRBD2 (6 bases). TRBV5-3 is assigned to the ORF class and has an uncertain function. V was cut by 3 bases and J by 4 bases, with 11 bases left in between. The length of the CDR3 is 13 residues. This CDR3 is CARSYYGRYEQYF. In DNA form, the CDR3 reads TGTGCCAGAAGCTATTACGGGAGATACGAGCAGTACTTC.

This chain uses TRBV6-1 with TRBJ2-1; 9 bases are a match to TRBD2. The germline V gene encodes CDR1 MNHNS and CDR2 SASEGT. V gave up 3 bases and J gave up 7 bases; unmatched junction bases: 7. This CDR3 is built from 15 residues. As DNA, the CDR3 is TGTGCCAGCAGTGATGGGTTAGCGGGAGTTAATGAGCAGTTCTTC. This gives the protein CASSDGLAGVNEQFF.

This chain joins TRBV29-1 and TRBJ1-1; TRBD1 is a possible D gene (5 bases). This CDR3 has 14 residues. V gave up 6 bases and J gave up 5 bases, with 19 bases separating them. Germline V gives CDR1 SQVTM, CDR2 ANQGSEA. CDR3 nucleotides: TGCAGCGTCGTCGTCGGCGGCGGGGGGACTGAAGCTTTCTTT. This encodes CSVVVGGGGTEAFF.

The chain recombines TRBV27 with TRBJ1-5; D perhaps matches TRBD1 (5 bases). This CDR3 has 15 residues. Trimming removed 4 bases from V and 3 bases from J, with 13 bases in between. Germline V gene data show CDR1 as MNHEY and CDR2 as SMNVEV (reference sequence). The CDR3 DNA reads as TGTGCCAGCAGTTCGGGACTCCTAAACAATCAGCCCCAGCATTTT. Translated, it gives CASSSGLLNNQPQHF.

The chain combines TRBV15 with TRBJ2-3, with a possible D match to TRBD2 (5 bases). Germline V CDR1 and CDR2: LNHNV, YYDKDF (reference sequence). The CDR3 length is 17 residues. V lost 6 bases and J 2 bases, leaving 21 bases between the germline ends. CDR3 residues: CATRAGETNFPTDTQYF. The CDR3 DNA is TGTGCCACCAGAGCTGGGGAGACCAATTTCCCCACAGATACGCAGTATTTT.

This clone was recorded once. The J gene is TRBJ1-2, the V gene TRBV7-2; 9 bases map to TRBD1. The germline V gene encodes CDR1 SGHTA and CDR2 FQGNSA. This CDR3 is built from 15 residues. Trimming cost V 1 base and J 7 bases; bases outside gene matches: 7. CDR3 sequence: CASSLVTGGRIGYTF. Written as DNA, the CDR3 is TGTGCCAGCAGCTTAGTAACAGGGGGCCGAATTGGCTACACCTTC.

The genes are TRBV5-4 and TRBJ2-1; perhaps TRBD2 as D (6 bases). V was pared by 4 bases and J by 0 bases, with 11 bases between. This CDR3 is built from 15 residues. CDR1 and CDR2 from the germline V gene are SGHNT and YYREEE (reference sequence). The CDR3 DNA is TGTGCCAGCAGCCTAACTAGCTCCTCCTACAATGAGCAGTTCTTC. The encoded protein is CASSLTSSSYNEQFF.

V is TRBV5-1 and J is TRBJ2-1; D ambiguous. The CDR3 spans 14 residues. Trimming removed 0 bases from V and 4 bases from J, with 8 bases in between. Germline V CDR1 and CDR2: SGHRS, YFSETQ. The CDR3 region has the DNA TGCGCCAGCAGCTTGGGGAGCCCTTACAATGAGCAGTTCTTC. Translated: CASSLGSPYNEQFF.

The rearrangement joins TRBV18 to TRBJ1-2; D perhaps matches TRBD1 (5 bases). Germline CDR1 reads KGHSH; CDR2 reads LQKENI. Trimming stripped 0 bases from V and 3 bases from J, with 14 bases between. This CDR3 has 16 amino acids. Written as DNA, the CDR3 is TGTGCCAGCTCACCACCCTCGGGACTTTCAGACTATGGCTACACCTTC. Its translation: CASSPPSGLSDYGYTF.

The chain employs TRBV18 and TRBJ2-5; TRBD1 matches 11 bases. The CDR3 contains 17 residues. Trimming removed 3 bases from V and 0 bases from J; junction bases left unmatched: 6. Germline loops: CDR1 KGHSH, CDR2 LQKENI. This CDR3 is CASSPTGTGGYQETQYF. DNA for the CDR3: TGTGCCAGCTCACCTACCGGGACAGGGGGGTACCAAGAGACCCAGTACTTC.

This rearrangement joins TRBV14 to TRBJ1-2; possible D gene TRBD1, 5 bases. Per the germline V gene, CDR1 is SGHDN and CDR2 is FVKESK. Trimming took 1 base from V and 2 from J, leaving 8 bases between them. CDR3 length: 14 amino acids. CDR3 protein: CASSQVNRNYGYTF. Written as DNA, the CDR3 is TGTGCCAGCAGCCAAGTGAACAGGAACTATGGCTACACCTTC.

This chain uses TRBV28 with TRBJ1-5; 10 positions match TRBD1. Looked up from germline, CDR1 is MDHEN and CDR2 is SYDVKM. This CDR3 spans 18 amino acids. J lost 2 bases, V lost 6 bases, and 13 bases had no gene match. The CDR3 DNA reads TGTGCCAGCAGCCCCAATATGGACAGGGGGTTAGGCAATCAGCCCCAGCATTTT. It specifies CASSPNMDRGLGNQPQHF.

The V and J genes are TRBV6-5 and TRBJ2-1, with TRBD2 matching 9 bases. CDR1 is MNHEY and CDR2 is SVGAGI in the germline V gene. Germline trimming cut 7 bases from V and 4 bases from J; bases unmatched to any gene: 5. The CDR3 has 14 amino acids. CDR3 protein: CASTPLAGYNEQFF. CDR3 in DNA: TGTGCCAGCACCCCTCTAGCGGGGTACAATGAGCAGTTCTTC.

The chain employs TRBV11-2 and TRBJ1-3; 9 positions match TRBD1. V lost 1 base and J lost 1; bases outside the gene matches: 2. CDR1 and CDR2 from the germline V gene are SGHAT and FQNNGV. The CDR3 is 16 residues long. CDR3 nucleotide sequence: TGTGCCAGCAGCTTAGTAGGGACAGGGTCTGGAAACACCATATATTTT. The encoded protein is CASSLVGTGSGNTIYF.

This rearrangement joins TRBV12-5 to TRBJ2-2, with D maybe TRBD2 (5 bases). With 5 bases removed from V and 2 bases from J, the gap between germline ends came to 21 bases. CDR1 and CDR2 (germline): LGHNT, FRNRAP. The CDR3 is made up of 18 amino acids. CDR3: CASGPSRDGEVNTGELFF. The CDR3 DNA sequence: TGTGCTAGTGGTCCCTCCAGAGACGGGGAAGTTAACACCGGGGAGCTGTTTTTT.

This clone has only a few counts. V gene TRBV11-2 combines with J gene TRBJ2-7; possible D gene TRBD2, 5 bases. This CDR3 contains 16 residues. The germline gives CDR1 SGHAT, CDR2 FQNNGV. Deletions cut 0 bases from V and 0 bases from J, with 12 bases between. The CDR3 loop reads CASSLDLGRASYEQYF. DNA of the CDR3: TGTGCCAGCAGCTTAGATCTTGGGCGGGCCTCCTACGAGCAGTACTTC.

The CDR3 sequence: CASSSTGGWYEQYF. CDR3 nucleotide sequence: TGTGCCAGCAGCTCCACAGGGGGCTGGTACGAGCAGTACTTC. The V and J genes are TRBV6-5 and TRBJ2-7; 9 bases fit TRBD1. The CDR3 consists of 14 residues. The germline V gene encodes CDR1 MNHEY and CDR2 SVGAGI. Trimming took 6 bases from V and 4 from J; bases not matched to a gene: 7.

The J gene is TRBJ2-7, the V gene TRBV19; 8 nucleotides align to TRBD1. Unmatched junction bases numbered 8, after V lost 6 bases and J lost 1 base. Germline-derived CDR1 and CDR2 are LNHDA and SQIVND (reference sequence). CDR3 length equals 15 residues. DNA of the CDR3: TGTGCCAGTAGCCAAGCAGGGACAGGATCCTACGAGCAGTACTTC. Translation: CASSQAGTGSYEQYF.

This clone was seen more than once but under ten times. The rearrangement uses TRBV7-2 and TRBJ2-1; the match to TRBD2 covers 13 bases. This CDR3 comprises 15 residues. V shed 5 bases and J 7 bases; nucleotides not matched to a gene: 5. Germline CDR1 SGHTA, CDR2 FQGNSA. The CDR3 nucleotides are TGTGCCAGCAGCCCGACTAGCGGGGGGCGTAATGAGCAGTTCTTC. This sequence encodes CASSPTSGGRNEQFF.